The following is a T cell receptor (beta chain) sequence with its context. Sequencing used immunoSEQ multiplex PCR; TCRdb keeps in-frame clones, though not all of them. The table records 30,000 to 40,000 clones, about 70% of them present only once. Germline V CDR1 and CDR2: MDHEN, SYDVKM. The CDR3 runs 16 residues. V gave up 7 bases and J gave up 9 bases; unmatched junction bases: 15. These data come from a study of cytotoxic CD8 clonotypes in ibrutinib-treated CLL. Study-level background: Some 24 partial and 2 complete responses; at median roughly 6 years, roughly 15 remitted, 12 progressed.

The sequence derives from a human donor with chronic lymphocytic leukemia. The chain carries TRBV28 and TRBJ2-1; 10 nucleotides align to TRBD1. The source was PBMCs, collected at disease progression, from a patient treated with ibrutinib. The CDR3 here is CASTVLGGTGDSEQFF. For the CDR3, the DNA is TGTGCCAGCACTGTTCTAGGCGGGACAGGGGACAGTGAGCAGTTCTTC.